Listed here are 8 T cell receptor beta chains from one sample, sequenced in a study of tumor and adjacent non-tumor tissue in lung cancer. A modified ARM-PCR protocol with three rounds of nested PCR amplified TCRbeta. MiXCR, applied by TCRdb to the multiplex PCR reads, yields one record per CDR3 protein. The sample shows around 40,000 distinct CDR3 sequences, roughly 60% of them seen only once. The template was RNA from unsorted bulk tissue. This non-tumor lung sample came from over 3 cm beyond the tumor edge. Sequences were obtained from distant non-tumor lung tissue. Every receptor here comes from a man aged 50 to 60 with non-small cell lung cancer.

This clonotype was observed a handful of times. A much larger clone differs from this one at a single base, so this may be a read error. The chain's CDR3 is CASSEVGLRVDTQYF. The CDR3 DNA reads as TGTGCCAGCAGTGAAGTTGGGTTAAGGGTAGATACGCAGTATTTT. The chain employs TRBV6-1 and TRBJ2-3; no reliable D call. The V end lost 1 base, the J end lost 5 bases, and 13 bases lay between the germline ends. CDR3 length equals 15 residues. CDR1 and CDR2 from the germline V gene are MNHNS and SASEGT.

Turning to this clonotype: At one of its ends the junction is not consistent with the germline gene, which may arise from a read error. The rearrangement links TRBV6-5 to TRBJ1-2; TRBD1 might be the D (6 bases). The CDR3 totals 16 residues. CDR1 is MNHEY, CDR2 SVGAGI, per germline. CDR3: CASGYSGALRVGGYTF. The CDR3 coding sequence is TGTGCCAGCGGTTACTCGGGGGCTTTGAGGGTGGGTGGCTACACCTTC.

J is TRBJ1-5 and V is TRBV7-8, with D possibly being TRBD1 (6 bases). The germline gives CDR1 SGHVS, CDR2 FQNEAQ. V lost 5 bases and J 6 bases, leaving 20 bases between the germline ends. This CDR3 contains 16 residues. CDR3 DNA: TGTGCCAGCAGCCTGTATCCGGAACAGGGATGTCAGCCCCAGCATTTT. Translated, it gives CASSLYPEQGCQPQHF.

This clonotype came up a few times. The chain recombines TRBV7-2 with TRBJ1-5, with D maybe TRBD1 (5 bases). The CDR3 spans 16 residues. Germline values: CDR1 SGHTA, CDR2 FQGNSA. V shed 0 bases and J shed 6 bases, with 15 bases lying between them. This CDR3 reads CASSLAGSERGQPQHF. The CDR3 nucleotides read TGTGCCAGCAGCTTAGCCGGCAGCGAGAGGGGTCAGCCCCAGCATTTT.

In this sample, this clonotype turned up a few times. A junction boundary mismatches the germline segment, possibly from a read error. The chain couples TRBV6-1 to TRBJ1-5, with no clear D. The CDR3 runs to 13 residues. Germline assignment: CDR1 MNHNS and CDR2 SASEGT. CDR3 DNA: TGTGCCAGCAGGGTAAATAGCAATCAGGCCCAGCATTTT. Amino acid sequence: CASRVNSNQAQHF.

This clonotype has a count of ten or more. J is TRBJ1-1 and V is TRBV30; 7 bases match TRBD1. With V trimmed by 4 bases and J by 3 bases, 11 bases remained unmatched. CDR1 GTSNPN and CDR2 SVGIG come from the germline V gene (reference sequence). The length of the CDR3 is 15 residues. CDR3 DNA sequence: TGTGCCTGGAAACAGGGGCCGAGGGGGGACACTGAAGCTTTCTTT. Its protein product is CAWKQGPRGDTEAFF.

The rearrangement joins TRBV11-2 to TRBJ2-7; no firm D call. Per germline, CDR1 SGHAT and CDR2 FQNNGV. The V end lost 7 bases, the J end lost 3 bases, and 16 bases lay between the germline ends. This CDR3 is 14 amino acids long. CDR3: CASTTHGAGYEQYF. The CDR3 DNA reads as TGTGCCAGCACAACCCATGGTGCCGGCTACGAGCAGTACTTC.

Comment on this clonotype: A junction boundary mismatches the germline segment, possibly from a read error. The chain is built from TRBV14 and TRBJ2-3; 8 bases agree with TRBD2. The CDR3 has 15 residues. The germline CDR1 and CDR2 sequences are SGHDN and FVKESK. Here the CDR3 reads CVSSQRGGPTDTQYF. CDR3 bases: TGTGTCAGCAGCCAACGGGGGGGCCCCACAGATACGCAGTATTTT.